The present TCR beta chain was sequenced within a study of beta chain features in type 1 diabetes. This clone was detected a few times. Its antigen is still unknown. This CDR3 has 15 residues. V was pared by 3 bases and J by 3 bases, with 4 bases of the junction left unmatched. Germline-derived CDR1 and CDR2 are LNHNV and YYDKDF (reference sequence). The whole isolated RNA underwent reverse transcription, so sequencing captured expressed TCRB transcripts. Sequencing was performed with immunoSEQ multiplex PCR; in TCRdb, only in-frame clones are kept and a portion is missing. The table records 95,000 to 150,000 clones, roughly 17% of them present only once. Whole-study results and caveats: The study found fewer insertions and more deletions at VDJ junctions in type 1 diabetes patients. Type 1 diabetes patients showed a moderate but significant shortening of TCRB CDR3s in all four CD4+ subsets.

This receptor was taken from a man aged 25 to 45 with type 1 diabetes. What was sequenced was central memory CD4+ T cells from blood. V is TRBV15 and J is TRBJ2-3; 9 bases match TRBD2. CDR3 sequence: CATSSDSGGTDTQYF. The CDR3 DNA follows: TGTGCCACCAGCAGCGATAGCGGGGGAACAGATACGCAGTATTTT.